This entry lists 2 T cell receptor beta chains sequenced from one sample in a study of CD8 T cells in Susac syndrome. Random hexamers served to reverse transcribe about 0.5 to 1 ug RNA. TCRdb fed the immunoSEQ multiplex PCR reads into MiXCR, producing one record per CDR3 protein. In the table there are about 150,000 distinct CDR3 sequences, just under 95% of which are singletons. Specimen: CD8+ T cells from PBMCs. These receptors all stem from a human donor with multiple sclerosis.

The chain joins TRBV9 to TRBJ2-5; the match to TRBD2 covers 8 bases. This CDR3 is 16 amino acids long. From germline, CDR1 is SGDLS and CDR2 YYNGEE. J gave up 3 bases and V 0 bases, and 7 bases lay outside the gene matches. The CDR3 loop is CASSVAGSGIEETQYF. CDR3 bases: TGTGCCAGCAGCGTAGCGGGTAGCGGGATTGAAGAGACCCAGTACTTC. Full variable domain (missing parts from reference TRBV9 and TRBJ2-5): DSGVTQTPKHLITATGQRVTLRCSPRSGDLSVYWYQQSLDQGLQFLIQYYNGEERAKGNILERFSAQQFPDLHSELNLSSLELGDSALYFCASSVAGSGIEETQYFGPGTRLLVL.

This chain connects TRBV12-3 or TRBV12-4 to TRBJ1-2; no firm D call. The V end lost 3 bases, the J end lost 5 bases, and 10 bases lay between the germline ends. This CDR3 region has 13 residues. The CDR3 reads CASSFKQAYGYTF. As DNA, the CDR3 is TGTGCCAGCAGTTTTAAGCAGGCTTATGGCTACACCTTC.